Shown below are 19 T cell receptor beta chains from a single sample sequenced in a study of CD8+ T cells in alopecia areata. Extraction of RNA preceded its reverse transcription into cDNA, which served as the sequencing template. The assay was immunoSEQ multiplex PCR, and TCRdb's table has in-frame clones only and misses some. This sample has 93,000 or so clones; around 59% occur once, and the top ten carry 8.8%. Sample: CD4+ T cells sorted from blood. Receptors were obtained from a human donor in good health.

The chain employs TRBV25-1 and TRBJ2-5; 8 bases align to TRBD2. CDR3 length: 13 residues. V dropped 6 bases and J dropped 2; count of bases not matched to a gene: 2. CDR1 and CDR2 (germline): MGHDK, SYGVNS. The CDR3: CASRRGAQETQYF. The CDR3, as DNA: TGTGCCAGCAGGCGGGGGGCGCAAGAGACCCAGTACTTC. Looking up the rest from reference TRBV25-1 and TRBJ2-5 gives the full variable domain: EADIYQTPRYLVIGTGKKITLECSQTMGHDKMYWYQQDPGMELHLIHYSYGVNSTEKGDLSSESTVSRIRTEHFPLTLESARPSHTSQYLCASRRGAQETQYFGPGTRLLVL.

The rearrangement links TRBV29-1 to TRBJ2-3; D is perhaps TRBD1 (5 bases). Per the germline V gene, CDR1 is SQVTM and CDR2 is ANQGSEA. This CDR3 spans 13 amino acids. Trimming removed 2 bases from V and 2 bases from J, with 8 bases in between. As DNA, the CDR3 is TGCAGCGTTGAAAGACAGATCACAGATACGCAGTATTTT. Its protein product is CSVERQITDTQYF.

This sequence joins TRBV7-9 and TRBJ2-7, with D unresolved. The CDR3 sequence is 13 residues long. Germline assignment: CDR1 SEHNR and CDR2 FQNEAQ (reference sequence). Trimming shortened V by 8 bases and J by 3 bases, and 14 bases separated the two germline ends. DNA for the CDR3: TGTGCCAGCGTCGGTCAGAGCGACTACGAGCAGTACTTC. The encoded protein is CASVGQSDYEQYF.

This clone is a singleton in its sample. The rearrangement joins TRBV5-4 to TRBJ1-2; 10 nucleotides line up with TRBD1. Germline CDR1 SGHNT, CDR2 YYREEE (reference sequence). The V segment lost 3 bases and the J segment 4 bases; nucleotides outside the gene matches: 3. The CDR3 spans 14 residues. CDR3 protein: CASSWDRGGYGYTF. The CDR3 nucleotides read TGTGCCAGCAGCTGGGACAGGGGCGGCTATGGCTACACCTTC.

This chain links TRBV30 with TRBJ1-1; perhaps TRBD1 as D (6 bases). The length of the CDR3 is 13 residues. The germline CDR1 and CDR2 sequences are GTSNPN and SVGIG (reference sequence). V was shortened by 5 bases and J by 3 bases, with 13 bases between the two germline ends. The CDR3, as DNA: TGTGCCTGGTCTTCGAGGGGGGACACTGAAGCTTTCTTT. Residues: CAWSSRGDTEAFF.

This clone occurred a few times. CDR3 region: CSVAQGLGSTEAFF. The CDR3 DNA reads as TGCAGCGTGGCACAGGGCTTAGGGTCCACTGAAGCTTTCTTT. This chain links TRBV29-1 with TRBJ1-1, with a tentative D call TRBD1 (6 bases). The V end lost 6 bases, the J end lost 4 bases, and 18 bases lay between the germline ends. In germline, CDR1 is SQVTM, CDR2 ANQGSEA. The CDR3 has 14 residues.

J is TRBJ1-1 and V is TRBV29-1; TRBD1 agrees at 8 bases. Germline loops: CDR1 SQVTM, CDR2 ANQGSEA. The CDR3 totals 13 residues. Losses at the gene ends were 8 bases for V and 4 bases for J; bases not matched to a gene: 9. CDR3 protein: CSTTRTGFTEAFF. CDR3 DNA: TGCAGCACAACGAGGACAGGGTTCACTGAAGCTTTCTTT.

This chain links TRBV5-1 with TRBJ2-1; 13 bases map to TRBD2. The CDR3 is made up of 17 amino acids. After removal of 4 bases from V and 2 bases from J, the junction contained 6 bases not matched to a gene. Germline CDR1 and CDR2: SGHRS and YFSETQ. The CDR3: CASSRRTSGGTYNEQFF. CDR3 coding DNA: TGCGCCAGCAGCCGCCGGACTAGCGGGGGCACCTACAATGAGCAGTTCTTC.

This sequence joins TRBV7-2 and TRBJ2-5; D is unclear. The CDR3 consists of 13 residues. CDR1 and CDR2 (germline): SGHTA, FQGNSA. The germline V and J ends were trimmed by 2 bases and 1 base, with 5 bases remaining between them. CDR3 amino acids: CASSLTAQETQYF. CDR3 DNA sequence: TGTGCCAGCAGCTTAACGGCCCAAGAGACCCAGTACTTC.

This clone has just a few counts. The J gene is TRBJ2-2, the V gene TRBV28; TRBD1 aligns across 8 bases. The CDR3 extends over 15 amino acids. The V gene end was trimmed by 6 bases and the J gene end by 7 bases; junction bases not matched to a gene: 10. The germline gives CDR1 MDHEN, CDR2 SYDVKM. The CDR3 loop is CASRGTTGAVGELFF. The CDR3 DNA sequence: TGTGCCAGCAGGGGGACGACAGGGGCGGTCGGGGAGCTGTTTTTT. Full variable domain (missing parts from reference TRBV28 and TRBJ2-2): DVKVTQSSRYLVKRTGEKVFLECVQDMDHENMFWYRQDPGLGLRLIYFSYDVKMKEKGDIPEGYSVSREKKERFSLILESASTNQTSMYLCASRGTTGAVGELFFGEGSRLTVL.

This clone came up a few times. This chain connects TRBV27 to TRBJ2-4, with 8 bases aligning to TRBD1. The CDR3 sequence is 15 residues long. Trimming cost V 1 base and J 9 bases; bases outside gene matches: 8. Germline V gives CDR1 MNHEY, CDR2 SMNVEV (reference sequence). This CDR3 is CASSLFGQGLGIQYF. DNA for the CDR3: TGTGCCAGCAGTTTATTCGGACAGGGCTTGGGCATTCAGTACTTC.

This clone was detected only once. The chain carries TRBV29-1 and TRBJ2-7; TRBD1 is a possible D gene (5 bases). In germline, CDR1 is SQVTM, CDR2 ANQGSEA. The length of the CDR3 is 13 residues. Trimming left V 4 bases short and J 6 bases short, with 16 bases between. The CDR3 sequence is CSVAQGRAGEQYF. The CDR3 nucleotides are TGCAGCGTTGCCCAGGGTAGGGCTGGCGAGCAGTACTTC.

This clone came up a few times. The CDR3: CASSSWTGEITGELFF. The CDR3 nucleotides are TGCGCCAGCAGCTCGTGGACAGGGGAGATCACCGGGGAGCTGTTTTTT. This chain connects TRBV5-1 to TRBJ2-2, with TRBD1 matching 9 bases. The CDR3 totals 16 residues. Germline V CDR1 and CDR2: SGHRS, YFSETQ. V shed 3 bases, J shed 4 bases, and the junction held 7 bases outside the gene matches.

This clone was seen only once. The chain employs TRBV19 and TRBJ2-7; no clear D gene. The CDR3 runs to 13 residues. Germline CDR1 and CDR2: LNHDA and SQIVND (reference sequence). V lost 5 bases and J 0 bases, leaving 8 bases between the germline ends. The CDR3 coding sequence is TGTGCCAGTAGTGCTGGCCGCTCCTACGAGCAGTACTTC. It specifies CASSAGRSYEQYF. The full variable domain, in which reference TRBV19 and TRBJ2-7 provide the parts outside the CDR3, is DGGITQSPKYLFRKEGQNVTLSCEQNLNHDAMYWYRQDPGQGLRLIYYSQIVNDFQKGDIAEGYSVSREKKESFPLTVTSAQKNPTAFYLCASSAGRSYEQYFGPGTRLTVT.

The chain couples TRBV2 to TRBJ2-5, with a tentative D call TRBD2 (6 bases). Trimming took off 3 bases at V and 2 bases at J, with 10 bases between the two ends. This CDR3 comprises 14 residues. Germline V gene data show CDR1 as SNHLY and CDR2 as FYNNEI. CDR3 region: CASSDTSWQETQYF. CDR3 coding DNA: TGTGCCAGCAGTGACACTAGCTGGCAAGAGACCCAGTACTTC.

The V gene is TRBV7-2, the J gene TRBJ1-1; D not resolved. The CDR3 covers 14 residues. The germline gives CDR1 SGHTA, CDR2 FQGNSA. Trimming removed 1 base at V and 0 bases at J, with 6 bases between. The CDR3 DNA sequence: TGTGCCAGCAGCTTAGGGGCCCTGAACACTGAAGCTTTCTTT. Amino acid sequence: CASSLGALNTEAFF.

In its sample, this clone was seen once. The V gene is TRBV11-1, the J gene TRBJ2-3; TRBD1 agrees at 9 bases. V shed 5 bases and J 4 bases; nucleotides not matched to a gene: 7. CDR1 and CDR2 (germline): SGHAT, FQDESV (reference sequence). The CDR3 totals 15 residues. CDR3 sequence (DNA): TGTGCCAGCAGCGCGGGACAGGGCAGTGCAGATACGCAGTATTTT. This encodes CASSAGQGSADTQYF.

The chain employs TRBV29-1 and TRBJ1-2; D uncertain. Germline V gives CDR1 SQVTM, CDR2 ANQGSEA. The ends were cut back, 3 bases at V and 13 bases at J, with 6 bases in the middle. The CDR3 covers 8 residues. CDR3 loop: CSVEGGTF. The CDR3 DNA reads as TGCAGCGTTGAGGGAGGCACCTTC.

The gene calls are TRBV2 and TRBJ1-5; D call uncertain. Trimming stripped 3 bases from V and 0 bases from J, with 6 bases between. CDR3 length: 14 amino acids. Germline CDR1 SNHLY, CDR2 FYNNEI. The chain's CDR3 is CASSDRYSNQPQHF. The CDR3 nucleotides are TGTGCCAGCAGTGACAGATATAGCAATCAGCCCCAGCATTTT.